This entry lists 32 T cell receptor beta chains sequenced from one sample in a study of control samples from healthy donors and cancer patients. TCRdb keeps only in-frame clones here, not all; method: immunoSEQ multiplex PCR. The sample carries 100,000 or so clones, about four fifths recorded once. The sequencing input was blood. These TCRs come from a woman in her 50s in good health.

The chain carries TRBV5-4 and TRBJ2-1; TRBD2 aligns across 7 bases. The CDR3 runs 15 residues. Trimming took 5 bases from V and 0 from J; bases not matched to a gene: 5. Germline-derived CDR1 and CDR2 are SGHNT and YYREEE (reference sequence). The CDR3 reads CASRVSGYSYNEQFF. In DNA, the CDR3 is TGTGCCAGCAGGGTTAGCGGGTACTCCTACAATGAGCAGTTCTTC.

A single count supports this clone. J is TRBJ2-7 and V is TRBV7-8; the match to TRBD2 covers 7 bases. Germline CDR1 and CDR2: SGHVS and FQNEAQ. V shed 4 bases, J shed 2 bases, and the junction held 2 bases outside the gene matches. The CDR3 is 13 amino acids. CDR3 nucleotide sequence: TGTGCCAGCAGCTCGGGACTAACCTACGAGCAGTACTTC. Protein sequence: CASSSGLTYEQYF. Complete variable domain (other parts from reference TRBV7-8 and TRBJ2-7): GAGVSQSPRYKVAKRGQDVALRCDPISGHVSLFWYQQALGQGPEFLTYFQNEAQLDKSGLPSDRFFAERPEGSVSTLKIQRTQQEDSAVYLCASSSGLTYEQYFGPGTRLTVT.

CDR3 DNA: TGTGCCAGCAGTCTAAGGGGGACCGGGGAGCTGTTTTTT. It specifies CASSLRGTGELFF. The V and J genes are TRBV6-5 and TRBJ2-2; the D gene is possibly TRBD1 (6 bases). The CDR3 sequence is 13 residues long. The germline CDR1 and CDR2 sequences are MNHEY and SVGAGI. The V gene lost 5 bases and the J gene lost 5 bases, with 9 bases spanning the gap.

V gene TRBV29-1 combines with J gene TRBJ2-3; D assignment may be TRBD1 or TRBD2 (5 bases each). The CDR3 runs 14 residues. Germline V gene data show CDR1 as SQVTM and CDR2 as ANQGSEA. V gave up 6 bases and J gave up 5 bases, with 18 bases separating them. The CDR3 region is CSVTGTATLDTQYF. The CDR3, as DNA: TGCAGCGTAACCGGGACCGCGACACTAGATACGCAGTATTTT.

The chain joins TRBV19 to TRBJ2-4; TRBD2 agrees at 7 bases. In germline, CDR1 is LNHDA, CDR2 SQIVND (reference sequence). V trimming: 4 bases; J trimming: 6 bases; junction bases outside the gene matches: 3. CDR3 length: 13 amino acids. The CDR3 DNA is TGTGCCAGTAGTAACGGGGGGACAAACATTCAGTACTTC. Protein: CASSNGGTNIQYF.

This clone has only a few counts. The CDR3 bases are TGTGCCAGCAGCTTAGCGCCCGGGACAGGGCCTGTTTTGACTGAAGCTTTCTTT. Its protein product is CASSLAPGTGPVLTEAFF. The V call is TRBV7-9, the J call TRBJ1-1; TRBD1 matches at 9 bases. This CDR3 comprises 18 residues. CDR1 and CDR2 (germline): SEHNR, FQNEAQ (reference sequence). J lost 5 bases, V lost 0 bases, and 13 bases had no gene match.

The chain recombines TRBV19 with TRBJ1-1; 7 nucleotides agree with TRBD1. Germline V gene sequence: CDR1 LNHDA, CDR2 SQIVND (reference sequence). This CDR3 region has 15 residues. Trimming took 3 bases from V and 11 from J; bases not matched to a gene: 15. The CDR3 loop reads CASSISPDRNQVAFF. The CDR3 DNA is TGTGCCAGTAGTATTTCCCCGGACAGGAACCAGGTGGCTTTCTTT. Full variable domain (remainder filled in from reference TRBV19 and TRBJ1-1): DGGITQSPKYLFRKEGQNVTLSCEQNLNHDAMYWYRQDPGQGLRLIYYSQIVNDFQKGDIAEGYSVSREKKESFPLTVTSAQKNPTAFYLCASSISPDRNQVAFFGQGTRLTVV.

The J gene is TRBJ2-1, the V gene TRBV11-2; D is unclear. Germline V gene data show CDR1 as SGHAT and CDR2 as FQNNGV. This CDR3 spans 14 amino acids. V was trimmed by 1 base and J by 7 bases, leaving 11 bases between them. The chain's CDR3 is CASSLVAGGNEQFF. The CDR3 coding sequence is TGTGCCAGCAGCTTAGTAGCAGGTGGGAATGAGCAGTTCTTC. Drawing the rest from reference TRBV11-2 and TRBJ2-1, the complete variable domain is EAGVAQSPRYKIIEKRQSVAFWCNPISGHATLYWYQQILGQGPKLLIQFQNNGVVDDSQLPKDRFSAERLKGVDSTLKIQPAKLEDSAVYLCASSLVAGGNEQFFGPGTRLTVL.

The CDR3 is CASSPQGASNTEAFF. In DNA, the CDR3 is TGTGCCAGCAGTCCGCAGGGGGCCAGCAACACTGAAGCTTTCTTT. The V call is TRBV28, the J call TRBJ1-1; 8 bases map to TRBD1. Germline CDR1 MDHEN, CDR2 SYDVKM. Trimming removed 5 bases from V and 2 bases from J; junction bases left unmatched: 7. The CDR3 covers 15 residues.

The V and J genes are TRBV6-2 or TRBV6-3 and TRBJ2-7, with 12 nucleotides matching TRBD1. CDR3 length equals 16 residues. The V segment lost 6 bases and the J segment 4 bases; nucleotides outside the gene matches: 10. The germline CDR1 and CDR2 sequences are MNHEY and SVGEGT. As DNA, the CDR3 is TGTGCCAGCAGCACCACCGGGGACAGGGGGCAGTACGAGCAGTACTTC. This encodes CASSTTGDRGQYEQYF.

This sequence joins TRBV30 and TRBJ2-1; TRBD2 agrees at 10 bases. V was pared by 3 bases and J by 10 bases, with 0 bases of the junction left unmatched. Per the germline V gene, CDR1 is GTSNPN and CDR2 is SVGIG (reference sequence). This CDR3 is built from 11 residues. The CDR3 sequence is CAWRGLAEQFF. Written as DNA, the CDR3 is TGTGCCTGGAGGGGACTAGCGGAGCAGTTCTTC.

The rearrangement uses TRBV6-6 and TRBJ1-1; 7 nucleotides agree with TRBD1. Germline V gene sequence: CDR1 MNHNY, CDR2 SVGAGI (reference sequence). The V and J ends lost 6 bases and 2 bases, in that order; junction bases with no gene match: 9. This CDR3 has 15 amino acids. CDR3 DNA sequence: TGTGCCAGCAGACACCAGGGGGGTCGAAACACTGAAGCTTTCTTT. The encoded protein is CASRHQGGRNTEAFF.

J is TRBJ2-7 and V is TRBV7-9, with 13 bases lining up with TRBD2. The CDR3 spans 15 residues. Per the germline V gene, CDR1 is SEHNR and CDR2 is FQNEAQ (reference sequence). Trimming removed 4 bases from V and 3 bases from J; junction bases left unmatched: 3. This chain's CDR3 is CASSSTSGRDYEQYF. DNA of the CDR3: TGTGCCAGCAGCTCTACTAGCGGGAGGGACTACGAGCAGTACTTC.

This clone has a handful of counts. The CDR3 here is CAISEGQISNQPQHF. DNA for the CDR3: TGTGCCATCAGTGAGGGGCAGATAAGCAATCAGCCCCAGCATTTT. The J gene is TRBJ1-5, the V gene TRBV10-3; D remains unclear. Germline V lookup: CDR1 ENHRY, CDR2 SYGVKD. V gave up 2 bases and J gave up 1 base, with 9 bases separating them. The CDR3 contains 15 residues.

There are a few counts of this clone. The chain links TRBV19 to TRBJ2-3; 11 nucleotides agree with TRBD2. The CDR3 is 17 amino acids. CDR1 is LNHDA, CDR2 SQIVND, per germline (reference sequence). The V and J ends lost 5 bases and 2 bases, in that order; junction bases with no gene match: 9. CDR3 in DNA: TGTGCCAGTAGTTCCAGGTCTAGCGGGAGGATCACAGATACGCAGTATTTT. Translation: CASSSRSSGRITDTQYF.

The chain carries TRBV6-5 and TRBJ1-2, with 7 bases that match TRBD1. CDR1 is MNHEY and CDR2 is SVGAGI in the germline V gene. V shed 8 bases and J 2 bases; nucleotides not matched to a gene: 2. This CDR3 region has 12 residues. Written as DNA, the CDR3 is TGTGCCAGCTCGACAGGGAACTATGGCTACACCTTC. It yields the protein CASSTGNYGYTF.

The chain carries TRBV27 and TRBJ2-7, with a tentative D call TRBD2 (5 bases). V dropped 1 base and J dropped 2 bases, with 12 bases sitting between them. Germline CDR1 MNHEY, CDR2 SMNVEV (reference sequence). This CDR3 spans 15 amino acids. The CDR3 region is CASSLWGASPYEQYF. Here the CDR3 DNA reads TGTGCCAGCAGTTTATGGGGAGCTTCCCCCTACGAGCAGTACTTC.

This clone was counted only a few times. The chain is built from TRBV4-3 and TRBJ2-5, with D hard to call. Trimming removed 1 base from V and 5 bases from J, with 14 bases in between. The CDR3 is 15 residues long. The germline V gene encodes CDR1 LGHNA and CDR2 YSLEER. This CDR3 reads CASSQVGAKAETQYF. The CDR3 DNA reads as TGCGCCAGCAGCCAAGTTGGCGCCAAGGCGGAGACCCAGTACTTC.

The chain recombines TRBV28 with TRBJ1-3; D is uncertain. CDR3 length: 18 amino acids. Germline V gene lookup returns CDR1 MDHEN and CDR2 SYDVKM. Trimming removed 0 bases from V and 0 bases from J, with 15 bases in between. The CDR3 nucleotides are TGTGCCAGCAGTTTATGGTGGTCTGCGCCAGTCTCTGGAAACACCATATATTTT. Encoded protein: CASSLWWSAPVSGNTIYF.

V and J are TRBV12-2 and TRBJ2-7; the table names TRBD1, a call not compared with the DNA. TRBV12-2 is given as a pseudogene. This CDR3 comprises 17 residues. The CDR3 bases are TGTGCAAGTCGCTTATCTGCCGGCGGGGACAGGGCCAACGAGCAGTACTTC. Protein: CASRLSAGGDRANEQYF.

V is TRBV27 and J is TRBJ2-3; TRBD2 matches 11 bases. CDR3 size: 15 residues. V lost 3 bases to trimming and J lost 1 base; unmatched junction nucleotides: 0. CDR1 MNHEY and CDR2 SMNVEV come from the germline V gene (reference sequence). The CDR3 nucleotides are TGTGCCAGCAGTTTGACTAGCGGGGGCACAGATACGCAGTATTTT. This codes for CASSLTSGGTDTQYF.

The chain combines TRBV7-3 with TRBJ2-2, with 8 nucleotides matching TRBD2. V shed 5 bases, J shed 8 bases, and the junction held 13 bases outside the gene matches. The CDR3 contains 16 residues. The V gene's germline CDR1 is SGHTA and CDR2 FQGTGA. CDR3 bases: TGTGCCAGCAGCCAATATCAAGCGGGAGAAGGTGGGGAGCTGTTTTTT. Its protein product is CASSQYQAGEGGELFF.

This sequence joins TRBV7-8 and TRBJ2-6, with D tentatively TRBD1 or TRBD2 (5 bases each). The V gene's germline CDR1 is SGHVS and CDR2 FQNEAQ. Trimming shortened V by 5 bases and J by 1 base, and 12 bases separated the two germline ends. The CDR3 totals 16 residues. This CDR3 is CASSPGTSSGANVLTF. The CDR3 nucleotides are TGTGCCAGCAGCCCCGGGACCTCATCTGGGGCCAACGTCCTGACTTTC.

The CDR3 region is CASSLMVGRSREQFF. In nucleotides, the CDR3 is TGTGCCAGCAGCTTAATGGTCGGGAGATCACGTGAGCAGTTCTTC. The J gene is TRBJ2-1, the V gene TRBV7-2, with D possibly TRBD2 on 6 matching bases. CDR3 length: 15 residues. Germline CDR1 reads SGHTA; CDR2 reads FQGNSA. The V end was cut by 2 bases, the J end by 9 bases, with 17 bases between.

The chain links TRBV4-3 to TRBJ1-6; D might be TRBD1 (6 bases). The CDR3 sequence is 14 residues long. Germline V gives CDR1 LGHNA, CDR2 YSLEER. The CDR3 DNA reads as TGCCCCCCGTGGCGGACAGCGAATAATTCACCCCTCCACTTT. The encoded protein is CPPWRTANNSPLHF.

The chain combines TRBV7-3 with TRBJ2-1, with D tentatively TRBD2 (6 bases). The CDR3 contains 15 residues. V gave up 5 bases and J gave up 5 bases, with 16 bases separating them. The germline V gene encodes CDR1 SGHTA and CDR2 FQGTGA. CDR3 nucleotides: TGTGCCAGCAGCATCGGAGGGAATTCAAACAATGAGCAGTTCTTC. It translates to CASSIGGNSNNEQFF.

V gene TRBV4-1 combines with J gene TRBJ2-1; D is unresolved. The CDR3 spans 14 residues. Trimming took off 6 bases at V and 0 bases at J, with 9 bases between the two ends. Germline loops: CDR1 MGHRA, CDR2 YSYEKL. CDR3 protein: CASSRTSSYNEQFF. CDR3 bases: TGCGCCAGCAGTCGCACGAGCTCCTACAATGAGCAGTTCTTC.

The V call is TRBV6-2 or TRBV6-3, the J call TRBJ2-5; tentatively, D is TRBD2 (7 bases). The CDR3 runs to 16 residues. Trimming pared 0 bases from V and 5 bases from J, leaving 16 bases between. CDR1 MNHEY and CDR2 SVGEGT come from the germline V gene. CDR3 region: CASSYSGGAFAETQYF. The CDR3 DNA reads TGTGCCAGCAGTTACTCTGGGGGGGCCTTTGCGGAGACCCAGTACTTC.

This chain joins TRBV18 and TRBJ1-3, with no clear D. The germline gives CDR1 KGHSH, CDR2 LQKENI. Trimming left V 3 bases short and J 0 bases short, with 12 bases between. There are 16 residues in the CDR3. For the CDR3, the DNA is TGTGCCAGCTCACCGGGATCTTCTTACTCTGGAAACACCATATATTTT. This gives the protein CASSPGSSYSGNTIYF.

This sequence joins TRBV28 and TRBJ2-3; TRBD1 agrees at 9 bases. This CDR3 has 16 amino acids. From germline, CDR1 is MDHEN and CDR2 SYDVKM. V shed 5 bases and J 0 bases; nucleotides not matched to a gene: 6. The CDR3 sequence: CASSAIGTGSTDTQYF. Here the CDR3 DNA reads TGTGCCAGCAGTGCAATCGGGACAGGGAGCACAGATACGCAGTATTTT.

The CDR3 spells CASSGAGDTSYNEQFF. In nucleotides, the CDR3 is TGTGCCAGCAGCGGAGCGGGAGACACATCCTACAATGAGCAGTTCTTC. V usage is TRBV2 and J usage is TRBJ2-1, with 8 nucleotides matching TRBD2. V trimming: 6 bases; J trimming: 1 base; junction bases outside the gene matches: 8. CDR3 length equals 16 residues. The V gene's germline CDR1 is SNHLY and CDR2 FYNNEI.

CDR3 in DNA: TGTGCCAGCAGTCTCACCAAGGAGACCCAGTACTTC. Encoded protein: CASSLTKETQYF. The chain carries TRBV28 and TRBJ2-5; D is undetermined. V was pared by 5 bases and J by 5 bases, with 9 bases between. The CDR3 spans 12 residues. CDR1 is MDHEN and CDR2 is SYDVKM in the germline V gene.